This TCR beta chain was documented in a study of blood T cell repertoires in COVID-19. Study details: COVID-19 samples collected from the United States, Italy and Spain covered acute and convalescent phases.

Individuals aged about 18 to 89 years were recruited from about two dozen US areas. Categorization into cohorts depended on clinical history that participants reported. Recovery meant two consecutive negative NP/OP PCR tests, professional clearance, or resolved symptoms. Only in-frame clones appear in the TCRdb table, and some are missing; sequencing was by immunoSEQ multiplex PCR. This table holds 300,000 or so clones, 90% found once. Germline lookup yields CDR1 SGHTS and CDR2 YDEGEE. V shed 2 bases and J shed 0 bases, with 14 bases lying between them. There are 16 residues in the CDR3. The source of this sequence is a man in his 60s who had recovered from COVID-19. The genes are TRBV5-8 and TRBJ1-1; possible D gene TRBD1, 5 bases. Sequencing was carried out using PBMCs or T cells enriched from blood (not recorded which). This CDR3 is CASSFWSGSVNTEAFF. CDR3 DNA: TGTGCCAGCAGCTTTTGGTCAGGGTCAGTGAACACTGAAGCTTTCTTT.